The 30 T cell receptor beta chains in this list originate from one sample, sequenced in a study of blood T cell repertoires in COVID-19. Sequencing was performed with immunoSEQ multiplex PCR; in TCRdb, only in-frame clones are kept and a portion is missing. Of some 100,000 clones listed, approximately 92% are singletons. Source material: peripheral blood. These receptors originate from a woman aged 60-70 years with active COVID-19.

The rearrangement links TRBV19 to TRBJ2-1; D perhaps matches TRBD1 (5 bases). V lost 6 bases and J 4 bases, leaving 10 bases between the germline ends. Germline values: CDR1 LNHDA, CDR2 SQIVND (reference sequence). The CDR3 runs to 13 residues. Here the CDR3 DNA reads TGTGCCAGTAGGAGAAGACAGTACAATGAGCAGTTCTTC. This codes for CASRRRQYNEQFF.

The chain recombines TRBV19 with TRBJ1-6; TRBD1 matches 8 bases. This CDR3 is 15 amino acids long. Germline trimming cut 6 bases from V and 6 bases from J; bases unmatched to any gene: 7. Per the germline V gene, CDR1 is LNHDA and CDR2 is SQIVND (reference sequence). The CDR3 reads CASSQQGGSNSPLHF. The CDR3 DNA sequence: TGTGCCAGTAGCCAACAGGGGGGCAGTAATTCACCCCTCCACTTT.

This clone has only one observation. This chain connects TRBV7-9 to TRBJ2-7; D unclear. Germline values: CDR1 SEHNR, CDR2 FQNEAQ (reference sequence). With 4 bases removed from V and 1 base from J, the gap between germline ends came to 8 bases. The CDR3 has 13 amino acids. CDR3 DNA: TGTGCCAGCAGCTCGACATCTTCCTACGAGCAGTACTTC. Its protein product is CASSSTSSYEQYF. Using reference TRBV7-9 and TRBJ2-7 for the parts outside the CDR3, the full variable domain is DTGVSQNPRHKITKRGQNVTFRCDPISEHNRLYWYRQTLGQGPEFLTYFQNEAQLEKSRLLSDRFSAERPKGSFSTLEIQRTEQGDSAMYLCASSSTSSYEQYFGPGTRLTVT.

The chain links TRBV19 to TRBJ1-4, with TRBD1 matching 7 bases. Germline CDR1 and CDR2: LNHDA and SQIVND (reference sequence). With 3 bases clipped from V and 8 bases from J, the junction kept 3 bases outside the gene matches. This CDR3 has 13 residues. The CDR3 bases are TGTGCCAGTAGTATTCGGGACAGAGAAAAACTGTTTTTT. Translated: CASSIRDREKLFF. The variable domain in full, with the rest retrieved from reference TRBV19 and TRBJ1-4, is DGGITQSPKYLFRKEGQNVTLSCEQNLNHDAMYWYRQDPGQGLRLIYYSQIVNDFQKGDIAEGYSVSREKKESFPLTVTSAQKNPTAFYLCASSIRDREKLFFGSGTQLSVL.

CDR3 loop: CASSLGNRGLNEQYF. CDR3 DNA sequence: TGTGCCAGCAGCTTGGGAAACAGGGGGCTAAACGAGCAGTACTTC. The chain is built from TRBV5-6 and TRBJ2-7; 9 bases line up with TRBD1. The CDR3 consists of 15 residues. Germline CDR1 SGHDT, CDR2 YYEEEE. The trim removed 0 bases at V and 5 bases at J, leaving 6 bases unmatched.

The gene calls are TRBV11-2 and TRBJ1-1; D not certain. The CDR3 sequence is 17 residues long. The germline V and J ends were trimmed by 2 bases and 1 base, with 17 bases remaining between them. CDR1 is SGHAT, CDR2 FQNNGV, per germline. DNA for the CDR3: TGTGCCAGCAGCTTAAGGAGGGTGTCATCAGGGAACACTGAAGCTTTCTTT. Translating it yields CASSLRRVSSGNTEAFF.

The CDR3 DNA sequence: TGTGCCAGCAGACCCCCCGGAGCAACTAATGAAAAACTGTTTTTT. It is translated as CASRPPGATNEKLFF. The chain is built from TRBV28 and TRBJ1-4, with D unresolved. The CDR3 consists of 15 residues. Per the germline V gene, CDR1 is MDHEN and CDR2 is SYDVKM. Trimming removed 6 bases from V and 0 bases from J, with 11 bases in between.

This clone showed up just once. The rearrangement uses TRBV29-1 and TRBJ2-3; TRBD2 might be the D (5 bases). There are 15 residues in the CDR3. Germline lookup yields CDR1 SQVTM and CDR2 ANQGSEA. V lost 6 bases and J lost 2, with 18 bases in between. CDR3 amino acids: CSVALKRGFTDTQYF. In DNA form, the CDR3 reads TGCAGCGTCGCCTTAAAAAGAGGGTTCACAGATACGCAGTATTTT.

The CDR3 DNA reads as TGTGCCAGCAGCGCCACAGGGATCAACACTGAAGCTTTCTTT. Translated, it gives CASSATGINTEAFF. This chain links TRBV9 with TRBJ1-1, with D possibly matching TRBD1 (6 bases). V lost 3 bases, J lost 2 bases, and 11 bases lay in between. CDR1 and CDR2 from the germline V gene are SGDLS and YYNGEE. This CDR3 has 14 residues. The full variable domain, in which reference TRBV9 and TRBJ1-1 provide the parts outside the CDR3, is DSGVTQTPKHLITATGQRVTLRCSPRSGDLSVYWYQQSLDQGLQFLIQYYNGEERAKGNILERFSAQQFPDLHSELNLSSLELGDSALYFCASSATGINTEAFFGQGTRLTVV.

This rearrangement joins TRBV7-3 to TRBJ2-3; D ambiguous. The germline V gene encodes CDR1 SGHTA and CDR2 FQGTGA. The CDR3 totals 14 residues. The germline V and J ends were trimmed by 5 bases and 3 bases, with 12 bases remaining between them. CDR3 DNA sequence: TGTGCCAGCAGCCCATATATCCGGACAGATACGCAGTATTTT. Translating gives CASSPYIRTDTQYF.

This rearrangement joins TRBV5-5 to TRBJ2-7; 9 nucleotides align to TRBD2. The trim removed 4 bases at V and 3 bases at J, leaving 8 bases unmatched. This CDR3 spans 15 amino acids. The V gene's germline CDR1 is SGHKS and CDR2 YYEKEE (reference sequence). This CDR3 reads CASSPAAGGLYEQYF. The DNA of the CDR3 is TGTGCCAGCAGCCCGGCGGCGGGGGGGCTCTACGAGCAGTACTTC. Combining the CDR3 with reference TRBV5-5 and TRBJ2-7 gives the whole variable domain DAGVTQSPTHLIKTRGQQVTLRCSPISGHKSVSWYQQVLGQGPQFIFQYYEKEERGRGNFPDRFSARQFPNYSSELNVNALLLGDSALYLCASSPAAGGLYEQYFGPGTRLTVT.

The DNA for the CDR3 is TGTGCCAGCAGTTACACGACAGGGTGGACTGAAGCTTTCTTT. This sequence encodes CASSYTTGWTEAFF. This chain links TRBV6-5 with TRBJ1-1; 7 bases map to TRBD1. The germline V gene encodes CDR1 MNHEY and CDR2 SVGAGI. The ends lost 2 bases at V and 5 bases at J; junction bases unmatched: 5. The CDR3 runs to 14 residues.

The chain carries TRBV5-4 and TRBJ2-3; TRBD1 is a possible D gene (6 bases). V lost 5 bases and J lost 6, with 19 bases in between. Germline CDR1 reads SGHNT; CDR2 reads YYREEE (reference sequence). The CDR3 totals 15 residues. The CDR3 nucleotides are TGTGCCAGCAGTTTCTATAGGGGGACCAGGGATACGCAGTATTTT. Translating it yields CASSFYRGTRDTQYF.

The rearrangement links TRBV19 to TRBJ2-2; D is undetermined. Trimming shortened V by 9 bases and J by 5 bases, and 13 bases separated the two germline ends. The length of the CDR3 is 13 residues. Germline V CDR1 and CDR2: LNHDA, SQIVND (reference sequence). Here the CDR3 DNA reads TGTGCCAGCACCAACCCGGGTACCGGGGAGCTGTTTTTT. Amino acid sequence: CASTNPGTGELFF.

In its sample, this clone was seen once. CDR3: CASSLERTSWYF. The CDR3 DNA is TGCGCCAGCAGCTTGGAGCGGACTAGCTGGTACTTC. This chain joins TRBV5-1 and TRBJ2-5, with TRBD2 identical over 8 bases. This CDR3 is built from 12 residues. The ends lost 0 bases at V and 13 bases at J; junction bases unmatched: 5. In germline, CDR1 is SGHRS, CDR2 YFSETQ.

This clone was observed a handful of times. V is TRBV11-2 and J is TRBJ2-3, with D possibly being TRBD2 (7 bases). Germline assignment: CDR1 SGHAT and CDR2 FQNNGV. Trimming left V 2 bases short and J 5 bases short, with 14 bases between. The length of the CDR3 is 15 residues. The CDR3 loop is CASSLNAGAQDTQYF. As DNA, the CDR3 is TGTGCCAGCAGCTTAAATGCGGGGGCCCAAGATACGCAGTATTTT.

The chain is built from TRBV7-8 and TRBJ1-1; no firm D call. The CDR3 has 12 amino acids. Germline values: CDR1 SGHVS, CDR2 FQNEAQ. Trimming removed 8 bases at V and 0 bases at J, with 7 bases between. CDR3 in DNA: TGTGCCAGCCGGAGATTGAACACTGAAGCTTTCTTT. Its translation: CASRRLNTEAFF.

CDR3 in amino acids: CASSLAGDGYTF. DNA for the CDR3: TGTGCCAGCAGCTTGGCCGGGGATGGCTACACCTTC. The chain has TRBV5-4 and TRBJ1-2; no clear D gene. Germline V lookup: CDR1 SGHNT, CDR2 YYREEE (reference sequence). CDR3 size: 12 residues. Trimming removed 0 bases at V and 6 bases at J, with 6 bases between.

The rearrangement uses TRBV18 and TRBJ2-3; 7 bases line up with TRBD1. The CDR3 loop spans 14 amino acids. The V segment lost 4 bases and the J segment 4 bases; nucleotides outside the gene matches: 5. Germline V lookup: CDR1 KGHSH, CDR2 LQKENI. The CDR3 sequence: CASSRDRAADTQYF. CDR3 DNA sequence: TGTGCCAGCTCACGCGACAGGGCCGCAGATACGCAGTATTTT.

CDR3 in amino acids: CASRADRGGRSTGELFF. The CDR3 nucleotides read TGTGCCAGCAGGGCAGACAGGGGAGGCCGGAGCACCGGGGAGCTGTTTTTT. The gene calls are TRBV2 and TRBJ2-2, with 8 nucleotides matching TRBD1. V lost 6 bases, J lost 4 bases, and 13 bases stayed unmatched. The length of the CDR3 is 17 residues. Germline CDR1 and CDR2: SNHLY and FYNNEI.

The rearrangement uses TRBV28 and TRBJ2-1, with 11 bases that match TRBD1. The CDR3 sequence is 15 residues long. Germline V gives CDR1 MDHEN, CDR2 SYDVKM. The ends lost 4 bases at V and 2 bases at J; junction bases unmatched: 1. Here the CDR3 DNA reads TGTGCCAGCAGTTGGGGACAGGGGGCCTACAATGAGCAGTTCTTC. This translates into CASSWGQGAYNEQFF.

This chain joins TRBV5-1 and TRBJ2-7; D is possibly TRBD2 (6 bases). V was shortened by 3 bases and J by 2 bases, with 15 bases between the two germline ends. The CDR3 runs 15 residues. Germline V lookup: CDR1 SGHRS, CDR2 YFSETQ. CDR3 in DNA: TGCGCCAGCAGCTCGGGCCGGGACTGGACCTACGAGCAGTACTTC. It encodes CASSSGRDWTYEQYF.

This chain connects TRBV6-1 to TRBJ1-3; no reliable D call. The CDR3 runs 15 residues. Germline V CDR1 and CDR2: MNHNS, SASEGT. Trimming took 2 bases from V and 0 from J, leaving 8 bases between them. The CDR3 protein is CASSELRSSGNTIYF. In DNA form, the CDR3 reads TGTGCCAGCAGTGAATTGAGGTCCTCTGGAAACACCATATATTTT.

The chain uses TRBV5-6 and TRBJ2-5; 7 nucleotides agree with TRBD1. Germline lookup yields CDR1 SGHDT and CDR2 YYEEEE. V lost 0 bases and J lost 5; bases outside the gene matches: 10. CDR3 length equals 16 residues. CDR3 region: CASSLGLGQMGETQYF. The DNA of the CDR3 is TGTGCCAGCAGCTTGGGGTTGGGACAGATGGGGGAGACCCAGTACTTC.

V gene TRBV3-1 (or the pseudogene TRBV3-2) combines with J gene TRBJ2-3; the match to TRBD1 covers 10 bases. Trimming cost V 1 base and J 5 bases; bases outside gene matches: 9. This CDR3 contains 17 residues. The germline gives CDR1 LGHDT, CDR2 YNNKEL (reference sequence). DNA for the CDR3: TGTGCCAGCAGCCAAGCAGACAGGGGGCGTTCGGAAGATACGCAGTATTTT. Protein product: CASSQADRGRSEDTQYF.

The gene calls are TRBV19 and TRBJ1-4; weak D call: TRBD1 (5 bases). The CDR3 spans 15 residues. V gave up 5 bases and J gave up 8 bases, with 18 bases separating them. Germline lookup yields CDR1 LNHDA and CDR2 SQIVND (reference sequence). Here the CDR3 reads CASSPTGTREEKLFF. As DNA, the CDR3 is TGTGCCAGTAGTCCTACCGGGACTAGGGAGGAAAAACTGTTTTTT.

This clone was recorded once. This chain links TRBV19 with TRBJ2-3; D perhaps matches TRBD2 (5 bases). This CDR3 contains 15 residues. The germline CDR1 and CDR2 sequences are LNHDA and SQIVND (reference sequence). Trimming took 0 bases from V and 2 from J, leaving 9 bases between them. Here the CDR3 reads CASSIDGRITDTQYF. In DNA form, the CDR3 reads TGTGCCAGTAGTATAGATGGGAGAATCACAGATACGCAGTATTTT.

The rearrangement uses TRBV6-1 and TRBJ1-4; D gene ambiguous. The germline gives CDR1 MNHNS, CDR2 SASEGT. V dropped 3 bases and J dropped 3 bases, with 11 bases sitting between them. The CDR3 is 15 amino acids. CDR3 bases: TGTGCCAGCAGTGAGATCAGGAGGGCTAATGAAAAACTGTTTTTT. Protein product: CASSEIRRANEKLFF.

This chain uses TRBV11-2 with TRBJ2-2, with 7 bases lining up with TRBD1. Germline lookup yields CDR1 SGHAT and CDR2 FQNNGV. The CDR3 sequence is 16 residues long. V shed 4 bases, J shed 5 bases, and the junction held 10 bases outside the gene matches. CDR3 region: CASSSNRDRITGELFF. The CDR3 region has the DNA TGTGCCAGCAGCTCAAATCGGGACAGAATTACCGGGGAGCTGTTTTTT.

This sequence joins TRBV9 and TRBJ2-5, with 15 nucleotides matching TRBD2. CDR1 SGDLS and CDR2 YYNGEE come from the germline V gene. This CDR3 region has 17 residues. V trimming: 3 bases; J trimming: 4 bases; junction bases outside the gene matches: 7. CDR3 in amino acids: CASSAGLAGGPGETQYF. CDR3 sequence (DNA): TGTGCCAGCAGCGCCGGACTAGCGGGAGGGCCGGGAGAGACCCAGTACTTC.